This TCR beta chain was captured in a study of cytomegalovirus exposure and HLA in healthy donors. Primers for the PCR totalled 60 Vbeta and 13 Jbeta. Sequencing was performed with immunoSEQ multiplex PCR; in TCRdb, only in-frame clones are kept and a portion is missing. The sample lists about 82,000 clones; approximately 74% were seen once. This CDR3 comprises 15 residues. V gave up 4 bases and J gave up 2 bases; unmatched junction bases: 6. Looked up from germline, CDR1 is SGHRS and CDR2 is YFSETQ. In nominal health when sampled, donors likely had unrecorded immune exposures nonetheless. This clone is medium-sized.

The sequence derives from a woman in her forties or fifties in good health and CMV-seropositive. This chain connects TRBV5-1 to TRBJ2-5; 9 nucleotides line up with TRBD1. The sequencing input was PBMCs. In nucleotides, the CDR3 is TGCGCCAGCAGCAGGGACAGGGTGGGTCAAGAGACCCAGTACTTC. It encodes CASSRDRVGQETQYF. The full variable domain, completed using reference TRBV5-1 and TRBJ2-5, is KAGVTQTPRYLIKTRGQQVTLSCSPISGHRSVSWYQQTPGQGLQFLFEYFSETQRNKGNFPGRFSGRQFSNSRSEMNVSTLELGDSALYLCASSRDRVGQETQYFGPGTRLLVL.